This TCR beta chain derives from a study of T cells after yellow fever vaccination. TCRdb reprocessed the 5' RACE reads with MiXCR, giving one entry per CDR3 protein. This repertoire shows roughly 500,000 distinct CDR3 sequences, about 19% found once; its top ten account for roughly an eighth. Between the trimmed V and J ends, which lost 1 base and 4 bases, there was a span of 9 bases. The germline CDR1 and CDR2 sequences are SGHVS and FQNEAQ. The length of the CDR3 is 14 residues. The chain links TRBV7-8 to TRBJ2-3; D may be TRBD1 or TRBD2 (6 bases each). Sequences were derived from PBMCs, sampled 15 days after the yellow fever booster vaccination. This clonotype was obtained from a young man who received the YFV17D yellow fever vaccine. The CDR3 DNA follows: TGTGCCAGCAGCTTAGAGAGGGGGGCAGATACGCAGTATTTT. Amino acids: CASSLERGADTQYF.